A selection of T cell receptor beta chains follows, all from one sample in a study of cytomegalovirus exposure and HLA in healthy donors. The table came from immunoSEQ multiplex PCR; TCRdb's copy has only in-frame clones and leaves some out. The profile shows around 100,000 clones, under 85% of them singletons. The sequenced sample consisted of PBMCs. These receptors were obtained from a man aged 50-59 years in good health and CMV-seropositive. Each CDR3 is given with its conserved first and last residue. The order of the fields is V gene, J gene, CDR3 protein.

v_gene: TRBV28
j_gene: TRBJ2-1
CDR3aa: CASSSPSLRGGNNEQFF

v_gene: TRBV4-2
j_gene: TRBJ1-5
CDR3aa: CASSQDRGQPQHF

v_gene: TRBV15
j_gene: TRBJ2-5
CDR3aa: CATSTNGQGNQETQYF

v_gene: TRBV10-3
j_gene: TRBJ2-7
CDR3aa: CAISRGGHEQYF

v_gene: TRBV7-2
j_gene: TRBJ2-7
CDR3aa: CASSLFAGGLYEQYF

v_gene: TRBV6-1
j_gene: TRBJ1-2
CDR3aa: CASHPPIRAYGYTF

v_gene: TRBV19
j_gene: TRBJ2-3
CDR3aa: CASSIARGADTQYF

v_gene: TRBV27
j_gene: TRBJ1-1
CDR3aa: CASSTRVVNTEAFF

v_gene: TRBV5-4
j_gene: TRBJ2-5
CDR3aa: CASSPAGQETQYF

v_gene: TRBV9
j_gene: TRBJ2-7
CDR3aa: CASSPTGRAPSSEQYF

v_gene: TRBV25-1
j_gene: TRBJ2-1
CDR3aa: CASSGTFGQGAGNEQFF

v_gene: TRBV4-1
j_gene: TRBJ2-5
CDR3aa: CASSQATGAWETQYF

v_gene: TRBV7-8
j_gene: TRBJ1-4
CDR3aa: CASRQGATNEKLFF

v_gene: TRBV6-5
j_gene: TRBJ1-1
CDR3aa: CASSYGRANTEAFF

v_gene: TRBV7-8
j_gene: TRBJ2-3
CDR3aa: CASSLEGQAHTQYF

v_gene: TRBV7-9
j_gene: TRBJ2-7
CDR3aa: CSSSSIHLSSYEQYF

v_gene: TRBV2
j_gene: TRBJ2-5
CDR3aa: CASSDTRTSLQETQYF

v_gene: TRBV28
j_gene: TRBJ1-5
CDR3aa: CASSLAGGGQPQHF

v_gene: TRBV7-3
j_gene: TRBJ2-2
CDR3aa: CASSSSAGWAGELFF

v_gene: TRBV13
j_gene: TRBJ1-1
CDR3aa: CASSPRVALNTEAFF

v_gene: TRBV21-1
j_gene: TRBJ2-1
CDR3aa: CASSKSIPGTGPYNEQFF

v_gene: TRBV10-3
j_gene: TRBJ2-2
CDR3aa: CAIRTRDTNTGELFF

v_gene: TRBV5-4
j_gene: TRBJ2-7
CDR3aa: CASSSFGQGALYEQYF

v_gene: TRBV7-2
j_gene: TRBJ2-7
CDR3aa: CASSLPGAGEQYF

v_gene: TRBV7-2
j_gene: TRBJ2-5
CDR3aa: CASSLLPPGQQETQYF

v_gene: TRBV5-1
j_gene: TRBJ2-3
CDR3aa: CASSFGTDTQYF

v_gene: TRBV27
j_gene: TRBJ1-5
CDR3aa: CASSLSVGQPQHF

v_gene: TRBV19
j_gene: TRBJ1-6
CDR3aa: CASSRRSPGSPLHF

v_gene: TRBV5-6
j_gene: TRBJ1-2
CDR3aa: CASSLDSRGFYGYTF

v_gene: TRBV10-3
j_gene: TRBJ1-5
CDR3aa: CAISEGGSSNQPQHF

v_gene: TRBV11-1
j_gene: TRBJ2-5
CDR3aa: CASRFGEGLQETQYF

v_gene: TRBV18
j_gene: TRBJ2-3
CDR3aa: CASSPLAGSTDTQYF

v_gene: TRBV30
j_gene: TRBJ1-2
CDR3aa: CAWSKYSGDYGYTF

v_gene: TRBV28
j_gene: TRBJ2-3
CDR3aa: CASSFSGRTAGTDTQYF

v_gene: TRBV11-3
j_gene: TRBJ2-7
CDR3aa: CASSHSGQSYEQYF

v_gene: TRBV5-1
j_gene: TRBJ2-3
CDR3aa: CATGAGTGAGDTQYF

v_gene: TRBV10-3
j_gene: TRBJ1-2
CDR3aa: CAISERPGDNYGYTF

v_gene: TRBV7-2
j_gene: TRBJ2-7
CDR3aa: CASSLGAVPSYEQYF

v_gene: TRBV7-2
j_gene: TRBJ2-2
CDR3aa: CASSLDLDNTGELFF

v_gene: TRBV6-5
j_gene: TRBJ2-7
CDR3aa: CASSYSKAQGRDEQYF

v_gene: TRBV7-3
j_gene: TRBJ2-2
CDR3aa: CASSLLGQGLAGELFF

v_gene: TRBV7-9
j_gene: TRBJ2-7
CDR3aa: CASSSDRVFYEQYF

v_gene: TRBV7-9
j_gene: TRBJ1-6
CDR3aa: CASSLDMKNSPLHF

v_gene: TRBV6-1
j_gene: TRBJ2-7
CDR3aa: CASSEVRTGGDEQYF

v_gene: TRBV2
j_gene: TRBJ2-1
CDR3aa: CASSEAPRNRQFF

v_gene: TRBV9
j_gene: TRBJ1-6
CDR3aa: CASSVGQGNNSPLHF

v_gene: TRBV19
j_gene: TRBJ2-7
CDR3aa: CASSIGERRDEQYF

v_gene: TRBV30
j_gene: TRBJ1-1
CDR3aa: CAWSALGQQNTEAFF

v_gene: TRBV4-3
j_gene: TRBJ1-6
CDR3aa: CASSQAGQGTGSPLHF